The 10 T cell receptor beta chains listed next were all sequenced from one sample in a study of blood T cell repertoires in COVID-19. Generated by immunoSEQ multiplex PCR, the TCRdb table keeps only in-frame clones and is missing some. The data hold tens of thousands of clones, with 60% to 85% observed a single time. Material for sequencing was peripheral blood. All receptors derive from a woman between 65 and 79 years old with active or convalescent COVID-19.

This clone appeared a few times. The V and J genes are TRBV7-9 and TRBJ1-1, with D perhaps TRBD1 (5 bases). Germline V CDR1 and CDR2: SEHNR, FQNEAQ (reference sequence). Trimming pared 0 bases from V and 1 base from J, leaving 18 bases between. This CDR3 has 18 amino acids. The CDR3 DNA follows: TGTGCCAGCAGCTTAGCTCGACAGCCACGGAGATCGAACACTGAAGCTTTCTTT. Amino acids: CASSLARQPRRSNTEAFF.

V is TRBV7-2 and J is TRBJ2-7; TRBD2 matches at 11 bases. Germline V lookup: CDR1 SGHTA, CDR2 FQGNSA. There are 16 residues in the CDR3. J lost 1 base, V lost 7 bases, and 9 bases had no gene match. The CDR3, as DNA: TGTGCCAGCACCGGGGCTCTAGCGGGAGGATCCTACGAGCAGTACTTC. Translated, it gives CASTGALAGGSYEQYF.

The chain uses TRBV10-3 and TRBJ2-7, with 8 bases identical to TRBD2. Germline CDR1 reads ENHRY; CDR2 reads SYGVKD. J lost 5 bases, V lost 4 bases, and 10 bases had no gene match. CDR3 length equals 15 residues. The CDR3 sequence is CAISALDRGGNEQYF. The CDR3 DNA sequence: TGTGCCATCAGTGCCCTAGACCGGGGGGGGAACGAGCAGTACTTC.

J is TRBJ2-7 and V is TRBV21-1; the table's D call, TRBD1, was not checked against the DNA. TRBV21-1 represents a pseudogene. The CDR3 consists of 12 residues. DNA of the CDR3: TGTGCCAGCAGGGCAGGATCCTACGAGCAGTACTTC. Encoded protein: CASRAGSYEQYF.

The chain employs TRBV19 and TRBJ1-5; no firm D call. CDR3 size: 14 residues. Germline V CDR1 and CDR2: LNHDA, SQIVND (reference sequence). Trimming removed 6 bases at V and 0 bases at J, with 9 bases between. CDR3 protein: CASSPNHSNQPQHF. The CDR3 DNA follows: TGTGCCAGTAGCCCTAACCATAGCAATCAGCCCCAGCATTTT. The variable domain in full, with the rest retrieved from reference TRBV19 and TRBJ1-5, is DGGITQSPKYLFRKEGQNVTLSCEQNLNHDAMYWYRQDPGQGLRLIYYSQIVNDFQKGDIAEGYSVSREKKESFPLTVTSAQKNPTAFYLCASSPNHSNQPQHFGDGTRLSIL.

The V call is TRBV30, the J call TRBJ1-1; D is unclear. Trimming stripped 3 bases from V and 2 bases from J, with 10 bases between. The CDR3 consists of 13 residues. CDR1 is GTSNPN, CDR2 SVGIG, per germline (reference sequence). The CDR3 region is CAWRTIINTEAFF. CDR3 bases: TGTGCCTGGAGGACTATTATTAACACTGAAGCTTTCTTT.

This rearrangement joins TRBV2 to TRBJ1-5; D is possibly TRBD1 (6 bases). The CDR3 totals 15 residues. V lost 7 bases, J lost 5 bases, and 18 bases lay in between. From germline, CDR1 is SNHLY and CDR2 FYNNEI. CDR3 sequence: CASTYEQGRDQPQHF. In DNA form, the CDR3 reads TGTGCCAGCACCTATGAACAGGGACGGGATCAGCCCCAGCATTTT.

The chain couples TRBV6-1 to TRBJ2-7; TRBD2 might be the D (6 bases). The CDR3 is 13 amino acids. V gave up 0 bases and J gave up 3 bases, with 6 bases separating them. Germline V gene lookup returns CDR1 MNHNS and CDR2 SASEGT. The CDR3 spells CASSEARGYEQYF. The DNA of the CDR3 is TGTGCCAGCAGTGAAGCGCGGGGCTACGAGCAGTACTTC.

This chain connects TRBV18 to TRBJ1-4; no reliable D call. The CDR3 consists of 15 residues. Trimming removed 2 bases at V and 4 bases at J, with 11 bases between. Germline CDR1 KGHSH, CDR2 LQKENI. The CDR3 DNA sequence: TGTGCCAGCTCACCATCTTCAGGATATAATGAAAAACTGTTTTTT. Translation gives CASSPSSGYNEKLFF.

The J gene is TRBJ1-2, the V gene TRBV19; 9 bases align to TRBD1. The V gene end was trimmed by 8 bases and the J gene end by 4 bases; junction bases not matched to a gene: 8. Germline V lookup: CDR1 LNHDA, CDR2 SQIVND (reference sequence). CDR3 length: 14 amino acids. The CDR3, as DNA: TGTGCCAGTCGGATGGGACAGGGTAGCTATGGCTACACCTTC. Residues: CASRMGQGSYGYTF. The whole variable domain, filled in from reference TRBV19 and TRBJ1-2, reads DGGITQSPKYLFRKEGQNVTLSCEQNLNHDAMYWYRQDPGQGLRLIYYSQIVNDFQKGDIAEGYSVSREKKESFPLTVTSAQKNPTAFYLCASRMGQGSYGYTFGSGTRLTVV.